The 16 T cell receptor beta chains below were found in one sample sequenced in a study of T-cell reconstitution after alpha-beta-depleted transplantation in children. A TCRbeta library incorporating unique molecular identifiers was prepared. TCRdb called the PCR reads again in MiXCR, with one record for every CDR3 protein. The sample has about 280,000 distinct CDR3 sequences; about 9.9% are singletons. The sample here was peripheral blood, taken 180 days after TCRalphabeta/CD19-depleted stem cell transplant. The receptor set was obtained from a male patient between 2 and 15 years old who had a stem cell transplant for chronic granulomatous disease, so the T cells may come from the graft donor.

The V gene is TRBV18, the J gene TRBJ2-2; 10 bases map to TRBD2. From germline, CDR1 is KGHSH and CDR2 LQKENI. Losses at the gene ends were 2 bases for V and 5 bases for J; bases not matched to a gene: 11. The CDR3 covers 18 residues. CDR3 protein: CASSPSGLAAIGTGELFF. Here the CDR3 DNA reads TGTGCCAGCTCACCATCCGGACTAGCGGCAATAGGGACCGGGGAGCTGTTTTTT.

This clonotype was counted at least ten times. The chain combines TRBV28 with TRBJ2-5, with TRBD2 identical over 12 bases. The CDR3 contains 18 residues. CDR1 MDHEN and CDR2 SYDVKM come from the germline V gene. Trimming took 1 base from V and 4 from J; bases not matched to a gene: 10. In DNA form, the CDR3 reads TGTGCCAGCAGTTTATCCCCGCGACTAGCGGGAGCTTTAGAGACCCAGTACTTC. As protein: CASSLSPRLAGALETQYF.

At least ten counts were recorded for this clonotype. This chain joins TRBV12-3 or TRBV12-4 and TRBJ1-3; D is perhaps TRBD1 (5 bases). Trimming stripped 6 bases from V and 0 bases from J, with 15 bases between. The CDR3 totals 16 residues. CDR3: CASSERTRGSGNTIYF. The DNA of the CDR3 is TGTGCCAGCAGCGAGAGGACACGGGGCTCTGGAAACACCATATATTTT.

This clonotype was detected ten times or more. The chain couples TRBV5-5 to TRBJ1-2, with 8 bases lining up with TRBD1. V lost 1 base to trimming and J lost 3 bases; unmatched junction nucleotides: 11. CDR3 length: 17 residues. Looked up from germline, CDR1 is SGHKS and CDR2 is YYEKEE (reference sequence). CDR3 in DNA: TGTGCCAGCAGCTTGCGGACTTATCAGGGGGCAGACTATGGCTACACCTTC. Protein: CASSLRTYQGADYGYTF.

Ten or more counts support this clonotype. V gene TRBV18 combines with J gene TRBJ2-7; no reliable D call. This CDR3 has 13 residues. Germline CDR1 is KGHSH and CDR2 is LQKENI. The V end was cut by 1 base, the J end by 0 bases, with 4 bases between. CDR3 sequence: CASSPLDSYEQYF. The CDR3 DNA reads TGTGCCAGCTCACCACTGGACTCCTACGAGCAGTACTTC. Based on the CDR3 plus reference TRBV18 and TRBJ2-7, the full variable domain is NAGVMQNPRHLVRRRGQEARLRCSPMKGHSHVYWYRQLPEEGLKFMVYLQKENIIDESGMPKERFSAEFPKEGPSILRIQQVVRGDSAAYFCASSPLDSYEQYFGPGTRLTVT.

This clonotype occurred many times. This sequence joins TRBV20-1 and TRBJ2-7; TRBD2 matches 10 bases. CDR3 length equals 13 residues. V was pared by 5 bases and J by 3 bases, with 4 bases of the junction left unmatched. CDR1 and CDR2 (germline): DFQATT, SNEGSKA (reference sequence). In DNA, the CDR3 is TGCAGTGCTCCTAGCGGGAGTTACTACGAGCAGTACTTC. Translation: CSAPSGSYYEQYF.

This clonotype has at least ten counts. The CDR3: CSARDRLQETQYF. Written as DNA, the CDR3 is TGCAGTGCTAGAGATCGGTTACAAGAGACCCAGTACTTC. This chain connects TRBV20-1 to TRBJ2-5; unclear D gene. Germline CDR1 and CDR2: DFQATT and SNEGSKA (reference sequence). The CDR3 loop spans 13 amino acids. Trimming removed 0 bases at V and 2 bases at J, with 7 bases between.

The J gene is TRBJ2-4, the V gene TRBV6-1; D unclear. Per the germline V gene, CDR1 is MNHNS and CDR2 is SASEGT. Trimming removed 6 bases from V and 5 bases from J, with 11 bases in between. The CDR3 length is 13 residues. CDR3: CASSSVWENIQYF. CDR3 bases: TGTGCCAGCAGCTCCGTATGGGAAAACATTCAGTACTTC.

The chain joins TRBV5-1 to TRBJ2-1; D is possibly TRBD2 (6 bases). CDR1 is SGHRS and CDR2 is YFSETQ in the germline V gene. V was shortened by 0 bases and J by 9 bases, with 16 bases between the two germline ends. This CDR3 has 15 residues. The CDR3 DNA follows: TGCGCCAGCAGCTTGGAGGGACTCCTAACCGGTGAGCAGTTCTTC. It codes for CASSLEGLLTGEQFF.

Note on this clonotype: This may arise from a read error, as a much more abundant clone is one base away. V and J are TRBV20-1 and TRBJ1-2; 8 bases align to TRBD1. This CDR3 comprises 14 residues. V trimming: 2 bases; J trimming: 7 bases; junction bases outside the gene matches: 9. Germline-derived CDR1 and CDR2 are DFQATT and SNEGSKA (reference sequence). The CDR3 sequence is CSARTDRGVFGYTF. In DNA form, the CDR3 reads TGCAGTGCTAGAACTGACAGGGGAGTATTTGGCTACACCTTC.

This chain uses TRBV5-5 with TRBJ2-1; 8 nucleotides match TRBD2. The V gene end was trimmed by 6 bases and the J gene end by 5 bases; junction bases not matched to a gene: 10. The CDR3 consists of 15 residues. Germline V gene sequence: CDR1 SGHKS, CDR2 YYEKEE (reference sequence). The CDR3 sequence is CASTSGRGEDNEQFF. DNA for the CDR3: TGTGCCAGCACCTCGGGGCGGGGGGAGGACAATGAGCAGTTCTTC.

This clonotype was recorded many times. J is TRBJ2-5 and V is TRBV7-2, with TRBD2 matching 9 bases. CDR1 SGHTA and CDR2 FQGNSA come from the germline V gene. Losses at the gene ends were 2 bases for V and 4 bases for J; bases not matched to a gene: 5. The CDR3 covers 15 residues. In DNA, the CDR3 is TGTGCCAGCAGCTTAAGGCGGGGGGGAATAGAGACCCAGTACTTC. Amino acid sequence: CASSLRRGGIETQYF.

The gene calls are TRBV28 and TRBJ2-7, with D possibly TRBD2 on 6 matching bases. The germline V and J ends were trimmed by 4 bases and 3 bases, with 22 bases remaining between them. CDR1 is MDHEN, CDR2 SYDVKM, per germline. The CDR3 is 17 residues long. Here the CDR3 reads CASSSPPRGLNLYEQYF. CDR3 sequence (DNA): TGTGCCAGCAGTTCCCCCCCCCGGGGACTGAATCTCTACGAGCAGTACTTC.

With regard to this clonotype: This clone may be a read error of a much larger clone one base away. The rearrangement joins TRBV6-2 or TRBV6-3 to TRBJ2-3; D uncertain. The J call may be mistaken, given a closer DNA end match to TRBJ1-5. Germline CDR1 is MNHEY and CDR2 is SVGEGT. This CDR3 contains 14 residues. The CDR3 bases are TGTGCCAGCAGTTACTGGCTAAGCACAGATACGCAGCATTTT. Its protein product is CASSYWLSTDTQHF.

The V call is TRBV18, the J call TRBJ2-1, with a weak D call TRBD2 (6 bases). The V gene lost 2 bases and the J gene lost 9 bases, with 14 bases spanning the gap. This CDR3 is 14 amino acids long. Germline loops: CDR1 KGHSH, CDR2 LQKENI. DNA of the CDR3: TGTGCCAGCTCACCAGGTATCCGGGGGAGTGAGCAGTTCTTC. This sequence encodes CASSPGIRGSEQFF. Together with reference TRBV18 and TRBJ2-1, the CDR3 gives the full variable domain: NAGVMQNPRHLVRRRGQEARLRCSPMKGHSHVYWYRQLPEEGLKFMVYLQKENIIDESGMPKERFSAEFPKEGPSILRIQQVVRGDSAAYFCASSPGIRGSEQFFGPGTRLTVL.

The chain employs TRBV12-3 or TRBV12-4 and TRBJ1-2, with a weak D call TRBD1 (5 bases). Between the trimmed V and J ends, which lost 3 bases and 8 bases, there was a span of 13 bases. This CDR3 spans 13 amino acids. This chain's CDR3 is CASSFDMGPGYTF. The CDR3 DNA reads TGTGCCAGCAGTTTTGATATGGGGCCCGGCTACACCTTC.